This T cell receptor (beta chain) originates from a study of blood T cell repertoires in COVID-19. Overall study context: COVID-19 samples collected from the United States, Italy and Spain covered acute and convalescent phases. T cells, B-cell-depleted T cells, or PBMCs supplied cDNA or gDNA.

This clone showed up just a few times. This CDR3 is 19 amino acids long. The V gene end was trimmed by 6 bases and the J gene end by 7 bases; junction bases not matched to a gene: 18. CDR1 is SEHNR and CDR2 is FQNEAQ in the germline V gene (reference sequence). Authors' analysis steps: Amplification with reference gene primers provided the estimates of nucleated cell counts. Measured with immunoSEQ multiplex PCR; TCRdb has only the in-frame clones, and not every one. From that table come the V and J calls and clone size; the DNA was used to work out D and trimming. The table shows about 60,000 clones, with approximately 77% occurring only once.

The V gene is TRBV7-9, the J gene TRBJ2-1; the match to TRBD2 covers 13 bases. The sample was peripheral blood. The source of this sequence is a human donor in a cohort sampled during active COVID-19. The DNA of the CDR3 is TGTGCCAGCAGTGGCGAGACCTACCCAGGACTAGCGGGAGCGAATGAGCAGTTCTTC. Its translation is CASSGETYPGLAGANEQFF.